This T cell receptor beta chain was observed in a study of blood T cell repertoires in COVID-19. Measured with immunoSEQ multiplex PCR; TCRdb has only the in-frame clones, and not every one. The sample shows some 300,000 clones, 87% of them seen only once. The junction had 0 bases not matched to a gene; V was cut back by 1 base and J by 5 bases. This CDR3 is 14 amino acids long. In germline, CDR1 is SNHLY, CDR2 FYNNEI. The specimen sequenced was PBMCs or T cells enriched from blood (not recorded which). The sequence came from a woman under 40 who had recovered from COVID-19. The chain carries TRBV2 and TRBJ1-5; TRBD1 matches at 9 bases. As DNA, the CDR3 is TGTGCCAGCAGTGAAGGGGACAGGGATCAGCCCCAGCATTTT. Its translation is CASSEGDRDQPQHF.